These 26 T cell receptor beta chains were sequenced from one sample in a study of lymphopenia after photon versus proton radiotherapy. Clones were read by immunoSEQ multiplex PCR, and TCRdb kept only the in-frame ones, dropping some. This table has approximately 21,000 clones, 85% appearing once. The input for sequencing was peripheral blood, taken from a patient treated with photon-based radiotherapy. These receptors were taken from a man aged 55 to 70 with pancreatic cancer.

This chain joins TRBV27 and TRBJ1-2; D might be TRBD1 (6 bases). The CDR3 length is 14 residues. V was trimmed by 6 bases and J by 3 bases, leaving 14 bases between them. The germline V gene encodes CDR1 MNHEY and CDR2 SMNVEV (reference sequence). The CDR3 sequence: CASRVAGADYGYTF. As DNA, the CDR3 is TGTGCCAGCAGGGTTGCAGGGGCTGACTATGGCTACACCTTC.

This clone appeared once. The genes are TRBV6-1 and TRBJ1-5, with TRBD1 identical over 8 bases. V shed 4 bases and J 2 bases; nucleotides not matched to a gene: 13. Germline-derived CDR1 and CDR2 are MNHNS and SASEGT. This CDR3 is 18 amino acids long. The CDR3 protein is CASSVSSRDRNRNQPQHF. The CDR3 coding sequence is TGTGCCAGCAGTGTGTCGTCCAGGGACAGGAACCGCAATCAGCCCCAGCATTTT.

This chain joins TRBV29-1 and TRBJ1-1; a weak D match, TRBD1 (5 bases). The CDR3 consists of 13 residues. Germline CDR1 SQVTM, CDR2 ANQGSEA. V was pared by 7 bases and J by 6 bases, with 18 bases between. The CDR3 region has the DNA TGCAGCGGGTCACAGCTGGGGGGGTCTGAAGCTTTCTTT. Its translation is CSGSQLGGSEAFF.

The chain uses TRBV18 and TRBJ2-7, with unresolved D. V dropped 1 base and J dropped 0 bases, with 4 bases sitting between them. CDR1 KGHSH and CDR2 LQKENI come from the germline V gene. CDR3 length: 13 residues. The CDR3 DNA is TGTGCCAGCTCACCACAGTTCTCCTACGAGCAGTACTTC. This translates into CASSPQFSYEQYF. Complete variable domain (other parts from reference TRBV18 and TRBJ2-7): NAGVMQNPRHLVRRRGQEARLRCSPMKGHSHVYWYRQLPEEGLKFMVYLQKENIIDESGMPKERFSAEFPKEGPSILRIQQVVRGDSAAYFCASSPQFSYEQYFGPGTRLTVT.

This chain uses TRBV7-9 with TRBJ1-1; unclear D gene. This CDR3 is 13 amino acids long. The V gene lost 5 bases and the J gene lost 3 bases, with 10 bases spanning the gap. From germline, CDR1 is SEHNR and CDR2 FQNEAQ (reference sequence). CDR3 region: CASSVDTYTEAFF. The CDR3 DNA is TGTGCCAGCAGCGTCGACACCTACACTGAAGCTTTCTTT.

This clone appeared a single time. The V call is TRBV10-2, the J call TRBJ2-2, with 9 positions matching TRBD2. This CDR3 is built from 16 residues. V dropped 7 bases and J dropped 4; count of bases not matched to a gene: 10. Germline lookup yields CDR1 WSHSY and CDR2 SAAADI. CDR3 sequence reads: CASTLGLAGSTGELFF. CDR3 DNA sequence: TGCGCCAGCACGTTAGGGCTAGCGGGGTCCACCGGGGAGCTGTTTTTT.

The chain recombines TRBV19 with TRBJ1-5; TRBD1 is a possible D gene (5 bases). CDR3 length equals 14 residues. Trimming shortened V by 0 bases and J by 6 bases, and 9 bases separated the two germline ends. CDR1 LNHDA and CDR2 SQIVND come from the germline V gene (reference sequence). The CDR3 sequence: CASSIEGQSQPQHF. The CDR3 region has the DNA TGTGCCAGTAGTATAGAGGGGCAGAGTCAGCCCCAGCATTTT.

This clone is a singleton in its sample. The V gene is TRBV30, the J gene TRBJ1-4; TRBD1 aligns across 7 bases. CDR3 length equals 11 residues. The germline gives CDR1 GTSNPN, CDR2 SVGIG (reference sequence). The junction had 2 bases not matched to a gene; V was cut back by 5 bases and J by 8 bases. CDR3 bases: TGTGCCTGGCTCAGGGGGGAAAAACTGTTTTTT. Its translation is CAWLRGEKLFF.

The chain couples TRBV5-1 to TRBJ1-4; possibly TRBD1 for D (5 bases). V dropped 2 bases and J dropped 3 bases, with 11 bases sitting between them. This CDR3 spans 15 amino acids. CDR1 is SGHRS and CDR2 is YFSETQ in the germline V gene. CDR3 protein: CASSFWGGPNEKLFF. CDR3 nucleotide sequence: TGCGCCAGCAGCTTTTGGGGGGGTCCTAATGAAAAACTGTTTTTT.

The chain couples TRBV2 to TRBJ2-1; 12 nucleotides agree with TRBD1. After removal of 6 bases from V and 5 bases from J, the junction contained 5 bases not matched to a gene. The CDR3 is 15 amino acids. Germline lookup yields CDR1 SNHLY and CDR2 FYNNEI. Here the CDR3 reads CASRWGQGANNEQFF. The CDR3 coding sequence is TGTGCCAGCAGGTGGGGACAGGGGGCAAACAATGAGCAGTTCTTC. Full variable domain (remainder filled in from reference TRBV2 and TRBJ2-1): EPEVTQTPSHQVTQMGQEVILRCVPISNHLYFYWYRQILGQKVEFLVSFYNNEISEKSEIFDDQFSVERPDGSNFTLKIRSTKLEDSAMYFCASRWGQGANNEQFFGPGTRLTVL.

The chain employs TRBV19 and TRBJ1-5; possible D gene TRBD1, 5 bases. There are 16 residues in the CDR3. Germline values: CDR1 LNHDA, CDR2 SQIVND (reference sequence). Trimming removed 4 bases from V and 2 bases from J, with 15 bases in between. In DNA, the CDR3 is TGTGCCAGTAGTACATCAAAGGGGTTTGGCAATCAGCCCCAGCATTTT. It yields the protein CASSTSKGFGNQPQHF.

This clone was seen a single time. This sample also contains other DNA sequences that code for the same CDR3. CDR3 coding DNA: TGTGCCAGCTCACCGGGACAGGGGTTATATGGCTACACCTTC. The encoded protein is CASSPGQGLYGYTF. V usage is TRBV18 and J usage is TRBJ1-2; 10 bases are a match to TRBD1. Trimming cost V 3 bases and J 5 bases; bases outside gene matches: 3. The CDR3 is 14 amino acids. In germline, CDR1 is KGHSH, CDR2 LQKENI.

The count of this clone is one. CDR3: CASSRRRDSPYEQYF. The CDR3 DNA sequence: TGTGCCAGCAGCCGGAGGCGGGACTCACCCTACGAGCAGTACTTC. The rearrangement links TRBV7-9 to TRBJ2-7; D is possibly TRBD2 (6 bases). Trimming shortened V by 5 bases and J by 2 bases, and 16 bases separated the two germline ends. CDR3 length: 15 amino acids. Germline-derived CDR1 and CDR2 are SEHNR and FQNEAQ (reference sequence). Full variable domain (rest looked up from reference TRBV7-9 and TRBJ2-7): DTGVSQNPRHKITKRGQNVTFRCDPISEHNRLYWYRQTLGQGPEFLTYFQNEAQLEKSRLLSDRFSAERPKGSFSTLEIQRTEQGDSAMYLCASSRRRDSPYEQYFGPGTRLTVT.

The chain carries TRBV4-3 and TRBJ2-7; a weak D match, TRBD2 (5 bases). The germline V gene has CDR1 LGHNA and CDR2 YSLEER. The CDR3 has 16 residues. The V end was cut by 0 bases, the J end by 1 base, with 13 bases between. The CDR3 sequence is CASSQELGVESYEQYF. DNA for the CDR3: TGCGCCAGCAGCCAAGAATTGGGAGTAGAATCCTACGAGCAGTACTTC.

The rearrangement links TRBV18 to TRBJ2-7; D unresolved. Germline CDR1 reads KGHSH; CDR2 reads LQKENI. The ends were cut back, 6 bases at V and 1 base at J, with 13 bases in the middle. This CDR3 comprises 14 residues. CDR3 sequence reads: CASSPGYGSYEQYF. The CDR3, as DNA: TGTGCCAGCTCCCCCGGGTACGGGTCCTACGAGCAGTACTTC.

The chain is built from TRBV7-9 and TRBJ1-4, with 11 nucleotides matching TRBD1. Germline V gives CDR1 SEHNR, CDR2 FQNEAQ (reference sequence). This CDR3 region has 17 residues. Trimming at V came to 6 bases and at J to 8 bases, leaving 14 bases not matched to a gene. As DNA, the CDR3 is TGTGCCAGCAGTCCAGGACAGGGGGCCTCAAAAAAGGAAAAACTGTTTTTT. It yields the protein CASSPGQGASKKEKLFF.

The chain is built from TRBV6-5 and TRBJ2-7, with D hard to call. The CDR3 has 14 amino acids. Germline lookup yields CDR1 MNHEY and CDR2 SVGAGI. The ends were cut back, 6 bases at V and 4 bases at J, with 16 bases in the middle. CDR3 in amino acids: CASRAPGPGYEQYF. The CDR3 DNA is TGTGCCAGCAGAGCCCCCGGTCCCGGGTACGAGCAGTACTTC.

This clone was detected only once. The chain uses TRBV9 and TRBJ2-1, with unresolved D. The CDR3 has 12 amino acids. The germline V gene has CDR1 SGDLS and CDR2 YYNGEE. Trimming left V 0 bases short and J 12 bases short, with 10 bases between. CDR3 in DNA: TGTGCCAGCAGCGTAGCGGGTGGTGGGCAGTTCTTC. This sequence encodes CASSVAGGGQFF.

The chain recombines TRBV5-1 with TRBJ2-3; 7 nucleotides agree with TRBD2. Losses at the gene ends were 4 bases for V and 2 bases for J; bases not matched to a gene: 10. Germline V gene lookup returns CDR1 SGHRS and CDR2 YFSETQ. The CDR3 spans 16 residues. The CDR3 DNA reads TGCGCCAGCAGCCGGGAGGTGGCGGGGTCCACAGATACGCAGTATTTT. Residues: CASSREVAGSTDTQYF.

The chain recombines TRBV5-1 with TRBJ2-7; D is unresolved. CDR1 SGHRS and CDR2 YFSETQ come from the germline V gene. V was clipped by 4 bases and J by 3 bases, with 11 bases between them. The CDR3 sequence is 13 residues long. The CDR3 protein is CASSRNSDYEQYF. CDR3 coding DNA: TGCGCCAGCAGCCGGAATAGTGACTACGAGCAGTACTTC.

This chain uses TRBV14 with TRBJ2-3; maybe TRBD2 (5 bases). From germline, CDR1 is SGHDN and CDR2 FVKESK. V shed 0 bases and J shed 3 bases, with 10 bases lying between them. CDR3 length: 15 amino acids. In DNA form, the CDR3 reads TGTGCCAGCAGCCAAGATGAAGGACTGACAGATACGCAGTATTTT. Translation: CASSQDEGLTDTQYF.

The rearrangement uses TRBV9 and TRBJ2-6; tentative D call: TRBD2 (5 bases). Trimming removed 7 bases from V and 5 bases from J, with 22 bases in between. CDR1 is SGDLS and CDR2 is YYNGEE in the germline V gene. CDR3 length: 17 amino acids. The CDR3 spells CASFGVYKQSRANVLTF. The CDR3, as DNA: TGTGCCAGCTTCGGGGTGTACAAACAAAGTCGGGCCAACGTCCTGACTTTC.

The chain couples TRBV7-3 to TRBJ2-5; D is unclear. The CDR3 contains 13 residues. Trimming stripped 2 bases from V and 1 base from J, with 5 bases between. Germline V gene lookup returns CDR1 SGHTA and CDR2 FQGTGA. The CDR3 spells CASSLSSQETQYF. The CDR3 DNA is TGTGCCAGCAGCTTATCTTCCCAAGAGACCCAGTACTTC.

This rearrangement joins TRBV6-1 to TRBJ2-3; maybe TRBD2 (6 bases). The CDR3 extends over 15 amino acids. CDR1 is MNHNS and CDR2 is SASEGT in the germline V gene. V was trimmed by 3 bases and J by 3 bases, leaving 13 bases between them. Here the CDR3 reads CASSEINGRTDTQYF. In DNA, the CDR3 is TGTGCCAGCAGTGAGATAAACGGGAGAACAGATACGCAGTATTTT.

V and J are TRBV4-2 and TRBJ1-5, with 8 positions matching TRBD1. Germline V gene lookup returns CDR1 LGHNA and CDR2 YNFKEQ. Trimming took 6 bases from V and 2 from J; bases not matched to a gene: 6. The CDR3 sequence is 15 residues long. The CDR3 loop reads CASRPTGAGNQPQHF. The CDR3 DNA reads TGTGCCAGCAGGCCGACAGGGGCCGGCAATCAGCCCCAGCATTTT.

This chain joins TRBV14 and TRBJ2-3; D gene uncertain. Trimming removed 5 bases at V and 9 bases at J, with 15 bases between. The CDR3 covers 13 residues. Germline V gene lookup returns CDR1 SGHDN and CDR2 FVKESK. Here the CDR3 reads CASSGTTVGTQYF. The CDR3 region has the DNA TGTGCCAGCAGCGGAACTACAGTGGGGACGCAGTATTTT.